The table lists the clone carrying this T cell receptor (beta chain) with a few counts. PCR used 60 Vbeta primers and 13 Jbeta primers. The table came from immunoSEQ multiplex PCR; TCRdb's copy has only in-frame clones and leaves some out. The table records roughly 120,000 clones, roughly 15% of them present only once. This entry comes from a study of cytomegalovirus exposure and HLA in healthy donors. The CDR3 covers 12 residues. V was clipped by 0 bases and J by 7 bases, with 3 bases between them. Germline V CDR1 and CDR2: ENHRY, SYGVKD. The V call is TRBV10-3, the J call TRBJ1-4; D remains unclear. Sequenced input: PBMCs. The receptor was isolated from a woman younger than 30 in good health and CMV-seronegative. The CDR3 bases are TGTGCCATCAGTGAGTCCGGTGAAAAACTGTTTTTT. Its translation: CAISESGEKLFF.